Given below is one TCR beta chain in context. The antigen remains unidentified. CDR3 length: 15 residues. The V end was cut by 4 bases, the J end by 6 bases, with 20 bases between. Germline V gene sequence: CDR1 SGDLS, CDR2 YYNGEE. The record originates from a study of T cell responses to AZD1222 COVID-19 vaccine. Data came from immunoSEQ multiplex PCR; TCRdb stores just in-frame clones and leaves some out. This table has 130,000 to 150,000 clones, 90% to 95% appearing once. The study's findings and limits: The span of vaccine-associated CD4 TCRs extended across spike, with dominance at 160-218 and 743-854.

The source of this sequence is an adult who had recovered from COVID-19. The chain is built from TRBV9 and TRBJ2-7, with D perhaps assigned TRBD1 or TRBD2 (6 bases each). Sequenced material: peripheral blood, taken after recovery from COVID-19. CDR3: CASSSLGGGVAEQYF. The CDR3 coding sequence is TGTGCCAGCAGCTCCCTCGGGGGCGGGGTAGCCGAGCAGTACTTC.